The 22 T cell receptor beta chains reported below all come from one sample, sequenced in a study of blood T cell repertoires in COVID-19. Profiling relied on immunoSEQ multiplex PCR, and the TCRdb table lists in-frame clones only, not all of them. The repertoire includes a few hundred thousand clones, about 80% of them detected once, and about 15% sits in the top ten. Source material: PBMCs or T cells enriched from blood (not recorded which). These receptors were taken from a man aged 35-49 years who had recovered from COVID-19.

This clone was counted once. This chain joins TRBV18 and TRBJ2-7; TRBD1 might be the D (5 bases). Germline V CDR1 and CDR2: KGHSH, LQKENI. There are 14 residues in the CDR3. Trimming took 5 bases from V and 8 from J, leaving 19 bases between them. The CDR3 sequence: CASSSTQARSKQYF. CDR3 sequence (DNA): TGTGCCAGCTCATCAACACAGGCTCGGTCTAAGCAGTACTTC.

The chain links TRBV30 to TRBJ2-5; the D gene is possibly TRBD2 (6 bases). V dropped 1 base and J dropped 4 bases, with 10 bases sitting between them. CDR3 size: 13 residues. Germline-derived CDR1 and CDR2 are GTSNPN and SVGIG (reference sequence). CDR3 amino acids: CAWSASAGETQYF. CDR3 in DNA: TGTGCCTGGAGTGCCTCAGCGGGAGAGACCCAGTACTTC.

V is TRBV28 and J is TRBJ2-5, with D possibly being TRBD2 (7 bases). Trimming stripped 5 bases from V and 5 bases from J, with 18 bases between. The CDR3 has 15 amino acids. In germline, CDR1 is MDHEN, CDR2 SYDVKM. The CDR3 coding sequence is TGTGCCAGCAGTCCCCCTTTCGGGGGGCGGGAGACCCAGTACTTC. It codes for CASSPPFGGRETQYF. Combining the CDR3 with reference TRBV28 and TRBJ2-5 gives the whole variable domain DVKVTQSSRYLVKRTGEKVFLECVQDMDHENMFWYRQDPGLGLRLIYFSYDVKMKEKGDIPEGYSVSREKKERFSLILESASTNQTSMYLCASSPPFGGRETQYFGPGTRLLVL.

This clone was counted once. The chain links TRBV7-2 to TRBJ2-2; D might be TRBD2 (6 bases). The CDR3 covers 15 residues. V was clipped by 3 bases and J by 2 bases, with 10 bases between them. Germline V gene lookup returns CDR1 SGHTA and CDR2 FQGNSA. The CDR3, as DNA: TGTGCCAGCAGCTTTGATACTAGCAACACCGGGGAGCTGTTTTTT. Protein sequence: CASSFDTSNTGELFF. Drawing the rest from reference TRBV7-2 and TRBJ2-2, the complete variable domain is GAGVSQSPSNKVTEKGKDVELRCDPISGHTALYWYRQSLGQGLEFLIYFQGNSAPDKSGLPSDRFSAERTGGSVSTLTIQRTQQEDSAVYLCASSFDTSNTGELFFGEGSRLTVL.

In its sample, this clone was seen a few times. The gene calls are TRBV3-1 (or the pseudogene TRBV3-2) and TRBJ1-3; unclear D gene. This CDR3 has 15 residues. V gave up 6 bases and J gave up 0 bases, with 12 bases separating them. CDR1 and CDR2 from the germline V gene are LGHDT and YNNKEL (reference sequence). CDR3 loop: CASSRRYSSGNTIYF. For the CDR3, the DNA is TGTGCCAGCAGTCGCAGGTATTCCTCTGGAAACACCATATATTTT.

The rearrangement joins TRBV30 to TRBJ1-2, with D perhaps TRBD1 (5 bases). This CDR3 spans 14 amino acids. Germline V gives CDR1 GTSNPN, CDR2 SVGIG (reference sequence). V was shortened by 6 bases and J by 6 bases, with 20 bases between the two germline ends. In DNA, the CDR3 is TGTGCCTGCCCCCTTGGATGGGGGGGAAATGGCTACACCTTC. Translated: CACPLGWGGNGYTF.

The chain combines TRBV9 with TRBJ2-2, with TRBD1 matching over 8 bases. CDR1 is SGDLS, CDR2 YYNGEE, per germline. Trimming cost V 4 bases and J 6 bases; bases outside gene matches: 11. CDR3 size: 16 residues. The DNA for the CDR3 is TGTGCCAGCAGCACGACAGGGGCGGGTAAACCCGGGGAGCTGTTTTTT. This translates into CASSTTGAGKPGELFF.

This clone has a handful of counts. The V and J genes are TRBV11-3 and TRBJ1-1; no firm D call. Trimming cost V 5 bases and J 7 bases, with 14 bases left between them. Germline CDR1 SGHNT, CDR2 YENEEA. The CDR3 runs 13 residues. CDR3 region: CASSLLNGGEAFF. CDR3 DNA: TGTGCCAGCAGCCTACTGAATGGTGGTGAAGCTTTCTTT.

This clone was recorded once. The J gene is TRBJ2-5, the V gene TRBV5-1; 7 bases are shared with TRBD1. The CDR3 has 13 residues. Per germline, CDR1 SGHRS and CDR2 YFSETQ. The V gene end was trimmed by 1 base and the J gene end by 7 bases; junction bases not matched to a gene: 4. CDR3 sequence (DNA): TGCGCCAGCAGCTTGAGAGGGGGCGGGACCCAGTACTTC. Residues: CASSLRGGGTQYF.

This chain joins TRBV9 and TRBJ2-6; 12 nucleotides line up with TRBD2. V dropped 0 bases and J dropped 4; count of bases not matched to a gene: 2. Germline V gene sequence: CDR1 SGDLS, CDR2 YYNGEE. The CDR3 extends over 17 amino acids. The CDR3 DNA is TGTGCCAGCAGCGTAGCTAGCGGGGGGGCCGGGGCCAACGTCCTGACTTTC. Its translation: CASSVASGGAGANVLTF.

V is TRBV7-9 and J is TRBJ1-3; 9 bases are shared with TRBD1. Looked up from germline, CDR1 is SEHNR and CDR2 is FQNEAQ (reference sequence). The CDR3 runs 18 residues. With V trimmed by 3 bases and J by 0 bases, 9 bases remained unmatched. In DNA form, the CDR3 reads TGTGCCAGCAGCTTTCCACCGGGACAGGGTCTCTCTGGAAACACCATATATTTT. This codes for CASSFPPGQGLSGNTIYF.

This chain joins TRBV11-2 and TRBJ1-1, with 9 bases aligning to TRBD1. This CDR3 has 14 residues. V shed 5 bases, J shed 5 bases, and the junction held 6 bases outside the gene matches. Germline V gene sequence: CDR1 SGHAT, CDR2 FQNNGV. The chain's CDR3 is CASSKMDRGTEAFF. The CDR3 nucleotides are TGTGCCAGCAGCAAGATGGACAGGGGAACTGAAGCTTTCTTT.

V gene TRBV29-1 combines with J gene TRBJ2-1; 13 bases are shared with TRBD2. Germline CDR1 SQVTM, CDR2 ANQGSEA. Germline trimming cut 1 base from V and 10 bases from J; bases unmatched to any gene: 13. CDR3 size: 17 residues. CDR3 loop: CSVEGTSGREGRGEQFF. CDR3 bases: TGCAGCGTTGAAGGGACTAGCGGGAGAGAGGGCCGGGGAGAGCAGTTCTTC.

The genes are TRBV27 and TRBJ2-6, with 12 bases aligning to TRBD1. V shed 5 bases and J 3 bases; nucleotides not matched to a gene: 5. CDR1 MNHEY and CDR2 SMNVEV come from the germline V gene (reference sequence). The CDR3 is 17 amino acids. The CDR3 DNA follows: TGTGCCAGCAGTCCCGGGACAGGGGGCGGTGGGGCCAACGTCCTGACTTTC. It codes for CASSPGTGGGGANVLTF.

V gene TRBV9 combines with J gene TRBJ1-2, with D unresolved. V was shortened by 0 bases and J by 6 bases, with 9 bases between the two germline ends. The germline CDR1 and CDR2 sequences are SGDLS and YYNGEE. The CDR3 covers 13 residues. The CDR3 nucleotides read TGTGCCAGCAGCGTAGAGGCGGGGAATGGCTACACCTTC. It is translated as CASSVEAGNGYTF.

The V and J genes are TRBV28 and TRBJ2-2, with D possibly being TRBD1 (5 bases). The CDR3 is 13 residues long. The germline V gene has CDR1 MDHEN and CDR2 SYDVKM. V was cut by 6 bases and J by 8 bases, with 13 bases left in between. The CDR3 spells CASRGRVRGELFF. As DNA, the CDR3 is TGTGCCAGCAGGGGCAGGGTTCGAGGGGAGCTGTTTTTT.

About this clone: Other DNA sequences in this specimen translate into the identical CDR3. The chain has TRBV4-2 and TRBJ1-2; 7 positions agree with TRBD1. The germline gives CDR1 LGHNA, CDR2 YNFKEQ. CDR3 length: 15 residues. With 1 base clipped from V and 2 bases from J, the junction kept 4 bases outside the gene matches. The CDR3 region is CASSQGQGENYGYTF. CDR3 in DNA: TGTGCCAGCAGCCAAGGCCAGGGGGAGAACTATGGCTACACCTTC.

V usage is TRBV5-4 and J usage is TRBJ1-4, with no clear D. CDR1 and CDR2 from the germline V gene are SGHNT and YYREEE (reference sequence). CDR3 size: 14 residues. V was shortened by 5 bases and J by 8 bases, with 16 bases between the two germline ends. The CDR3 nucleotides read TGTGCCAGCAGTCTCGGTATCGTAGAGGAAAAACTGTTTTTT. Translated: CASSLGIVEEKLFF. The entire variable domain, with the rest obtained from reference TRBV5-4 and TRBJ1-4, is as follows: ETGVTQSPTHLIKTRGQQVTLRCSSQSGHNTVSWYQQALGQGPQFIFQYYREEENGRGNFPPRFSGLQFPNYSSELNVNALELDDSALYLCASSLGIVEEKLFFGSGTQLSVL.

CDR3 protein: CASSLSPGGQPQHF. The DNA of the CDR3 is TGTGCCAGCAGCTTATCTCCCGGCGGTCAGCCCCAGCATTTT. The chain joins TRBV7-2 to TRBJ1-5; D call uncertain. V lost 2 bases, J lost 6 bases, and 11 bases lay in between. The CDR3 is 14 amino acids. The germline gives CDR1 SGHTA, CDR2 FQGNSA.

The V gene is TRBV9, the J gene TRBJ1-5; D call uncertain. Germline assignment: CDR1 SGDLS and CDR2 YYNGEE. This CDR3 has 14 amino acids. V was clipped by 3 bases and J by 11 bases, with 18 bases between them. This chain's CDR3 is CASSANPTGKTQHF. CDR3 in DNA: TGTGCCAGCAGCGCCAACCCCACGGGGAAGACCCAGCATTTT.

The V gene is TRBV16, the J gene TRBJ1-1; 8 bases are shared with TRBD1. The CDR3 has 15 amino acids. Germline V gene sequence: CDR1 KGHSY, CDR2 FQNENV. Trimming at V came to 6 bases and at J to 0 bases, leaving 6 bases not matched to a gene. The CDR3 nucleotides read TGTGCCAGCAGTCAGGCAGGGGGCATGAACACTGAAGCTTTCTTT. Translating gives CASSQAGGMNTEAFF.

The chain uses TRBV28 and TRBJ1-5; maybe TRBD1 (5 bases). The CDR3 contains 16 residues. The V and J ends lost 4 bases and 0 bases respectively, with 13 bases between them. Germline loops: CDR1 MDHEN, CDR2 SYDVKM. The CDR3 DNA reads as TGTGCCAGCAGTTCGCGCCAGGGCCGTAGCAATCAGCCCCAGCATTTT. Protein sequence: CASSSRQGRSNQPQHF.